This T cell receptor (beta chain) was found in a study of molecular identifiers for immune sequencing clone quantification. Overall study context: Replicate experiments divided RNA from roughly 20,000 or 100,000 naive CD8 cells into five parts and sequenced four.

Germline CDR1 and CDR2: MGHRA and YSYEKL. CDR3 length: 17 residues. Trimming left V 0 bases short and J 2 bases short, with 16 bases between. Via MiXCR, TCRdb re-called the PCR reads, giving one row per CDR3 protein. The table shows about 510,000 distinct CDR3 sequences, with around 23% occurring only once. Sorting defined naive CD8 T cells as CD8+CD4-CCR7+CD45RA+. The TCR comes from a human donor in good health. Some libraries in this study had Jurkat cell RNA spiked in. Specimen: naive CD8+ T cells from blood, with Jurkat cell RNA spiked in. Subset in this sample: FACS-sorted CD8+CD4-CCR7+CD45RA+ naive T cells. This sequence joins TRBV4-1 and TRBJ1-1; TRBD1 is a possible D gene (5 bases). CDR3 DNA: TGCGCCAGCAGCCAAGATCAGTTCAGCCGGGACAACACTGAAGCTTTCTTT. Translating gives CASSQDQFSRDNTEAFF.